This T cell receptor beta chain comes out of a study of cytomegalovirus exposure and HLA in healthy donors (dated by TCRdb to 2016 to 2017). About the full investigation: An earlier analysis of some 600 of the donors reported approximately 300 Gb of sequence data and some 110 million unique TCR beta sequences obtained from about 179 million T cells. To predict cytomegalovirus infection status, the study brought together high-throughput TCR immunosequencing, statistical association of individual TCRs with disease status, and machine learning. Among around 400 genotyped donors of the cohort, an average of about 240,000 unique TCR beta nucleotide sequences were sequenced per donor, roughly 20% of them non-productive. The study used immunosequencing to profile the T cell repertoires of around 600 subjects and linked those repertoires to cytomegalovirus serostatus. The later analysis used no new phenotypic data to find candidate immune exposures, relying instead on TCR beta sequences and their occurrence across donors. Typing coverage differed by locus: A, B, C, DRB1 and DQB1 were typed in roughly 620-640 donors, DQA1 in roughly 510, DPA1 in 600 to 610, and DPB1 in around 490. Class I and class II HLA loci were covered by the typing at four-digit resolution. The aim of the study was to test whether cataloging public T cell receptors could identify signatures of past pathogen exposure. All discovery cohort repertoires had been generated on a single sequencing platform. Donor age, sex, ethnicity and CMV serostatus were collected together with the repertoire data. An early release covering just under 650 HLA-typed donors comprised approximately 290 gigabases of sequencing data and tens of millions of unique TCR sequences. Besides the first cohort of roughly 640 subjects, a separate validation cohort made up of 120 different subjects was used. The genetic ancestry cluster associated with self-reported Caucasian donors included roughly 84% of the roughly 410 genotyped donors. A later genetic analysis took genome-wide SNP genotypes for about 55% of the roughly 670 donors and used that subset as a discovery cohort. Roughly five DR-DQ haplotypes were handled as single units for association and clustering because linkage in the cohort was strong. A later analysis re-examined previously published TCR beta repertoires from more than 650 donors and added high-resolution HLA genotyping to investigate patterns of TCR occurrence. An earlier analysis of about 600 of the donors used high-throughput TCR beta sequencing to judge whether each TCR beta V gene segment behaved as functional or pseudogenic. Study-wide conclusions, independent of this receptor: The cohort was sequenced for TCR beta chains only, and without alpha or paired-chain data the features that could be detected were limited. Correlated functional status among segregating V segments might be attributable to linkage disequilibrium, but an unknown experimental factor could not be ruled out. A later analysis reported that several top co-occurrence clusters appeared linked to parvovirus B19, influenza, CMV and Epstein-Barr virus. Specific HLA alleles were associated with 16,951 TCR beta sequences at a false discovery rate of 0.05 in a later analysis. In both the original and validation cohorts, the classifier was reported to diagnose cytomegalovirus status with high specificity and sensitivity. A group of highly shared sequence variants was considered likely to be a technical artifact of the sequencing pipeline. According to a later analysis, most CMV-associated TCR beta chains appeared to be HLA-restricted, and the HLA associations seemed to be driven largely by CMV exposure. In a later analysis, HLA-associated TCR beta chains showed more clonal expansion and lower generation probabilities than non-associated chains that were equally common. A further reported finding was that TCR beta sequences accurately predicted the HLA-A and HLA-B alleles for most subjects in the first cohort. V-gene and J-gene trimming of TCR beta chains was associated with a missense DCLRE1C variant in a later genetic analysis, and the association was replicated in an independent cohort. Broadly in line with IMGT annotations, most TCR beta V segments showed up in productive rearrangements about 90% or about 30% of the time in an earlier analysis of approximately 600 of the donors. According to a later genetic analysis, donors in an Asian-associated ancestry cluster had fewer N-insertions in productive TCRs than the approximately 630-donor mean. Because counts were too low, 15 to 20 rarely observed V segments, including chromosome 9 orphons, were excluded from the earlier analysis of around 590 of the donors. In vitro tests confirmed that a few of the cytomegalovirus-associated TCR beta chains recognize cytomegalovirus antigens. The authors suggested that the approach could potentially be extended to other disease states and immunological phenotypes. In a later analysis, the rate of TCR association differed among HLA loci, with DRB1 alleles having the most associated TCRs and HLA-C alleles having the fewest. HLA typing was unavailable for some donors at each locus, so association tests used only the typed subset. A total of around 150 TCR beta chains were listed by the study as associated with cytomegalovirus. Immune exposure information for the cohort was limited to CMV serostatus. When HLA alleles, especially DR and DQ, strongly co-occurred, TCR associations were difficult to assign to individual alleles. While some public TCRs were present in many individuals, most TCR sequences turned up only very rarely across donors. Some IMGT-functional V segments, including TRBV6-2 and TRBV6-3, could not be distinguished by the 87-base-pair reads and were therefore excluded. The presence/absence analyses assumed that sequencing depth was roughly uniform across donors, and that assumption may not be true.

The cohort comprised under 700 healthy bone marrow donors. At the time of sampling, all cohort members were nominally healthy, though unrecorded immune exposures were likely present. The donor tested CMV seropositive and was one of the 289 seropositive cohort members. Every donor gave a peripheral blood sample, and the peripheral blood mononuclear cells from that sample were used for TCR beta sequencing. The Qiagen DNeasy Blood Extraction Kit was used to extract genomic DNA from the blood cell samples. The CDR3 contains 15 residues, cysteine and phenylalanine counted. Only CDR3 DNA is held: 45 bases, read in frame from base 1. Based on the germline V gene (reference sequence), the CDR1 and CDR2 sequences are MNHNY and SVGAGI. V drops 2 bases and J drops 2 bases, leaving 10 bases in between. Libraries were constructed by the immunoSEQ multiplex PCR assay. For the multiplex PCR, a mixture combining 60 forward primers for TCR Vbeta segments and 13 reverse primers for TCR Jbeta segments was used. The CDR3 region of rearranged TCR beta genes was amplified from genomic DNA with a multiplex PCR assay. On the Illumina HiSeq System, the amplified TCR beta libraries were sequenced as 87-base-pair reads. The original pipeline was this. A later analysis tallied 75 million to 95 million unique TCR beta chains across the 666 repertoires, and some 10 million of those chains were shared by two or more donors. To remove PCR and sequencing errors, raw reads were error-corrected and collapsed into unique sequences using a nearest-neighbor algorithm that merged closely related sequences. V, D and J gene segments were assigned by aligning CDR3 sequences to IMGT reference sequences. For a sequence to be retained, a match of at least six nucleotides was required to both a V gene segment and a J gene segment. A rearrangement was called productive if the CDR3 had no stop codons and remained in frame with V and J, and every other rearrangement was called non-productive. CDR3 was defined by IMGT convention, running from the second conserved V-encoded cysteine to the conserved J-encoded phenylalanine. The earlier analysis of 550 to 650 of the donors excluded any sequence lacking an unambiguous match to a single V gene segment. An earlier analysis of about 590 of the donors classified V segments as functional when productive rearrangements were above 56.7% and as segregating when the standard deviation between donors was above 5%. A statistical classification framework was developed to diagnose cytomegalovirus status using the catalog of TCR beta chain sequences. In a later analysis, V and J genes were assigned by comparing TCR nucleotide sequences against IMGT/GENE-DB human TR gene sequences. The TCRdist pipeline was used in a later analysis to assign CDR3 sequences and most-parsimonious VDJ recombination scenarios. In a later analysis, each TCR beta chain was defined by its CDR3 amino acid sequence together with its V-gene family, and reads lacking a unique V-gene family were excluded. A later analysis removed 592 highly shared, low-generation-probability nucleotide sequences to deal with suspected cross-contamination and a sequencing artifact. In a later analysis, a clonal expansion index for each public chain was calculated from normalized within-repertoire ranks of inferred template counts. A later analysis computed generation probabilities with a VDJ recombination model fitted to out-of-frame rearrangements, and checked the results against IGoR. In a later analysis, TCR-TCR, TCR-HLA and TCR-CMV co-occurrence was scored with hypergeometric tests, and a repertoire-size bias correction was applied to TCR pairs. In a later analysis, false discovery rates were estimated by permuting HLA or CMV assignments 20 times. In a later analysis, co-occurring TCRs were grouped using DBSCAN, with TCRdist sequence similarity added in when clustering inside HLA-allele-positive subsets. For co-occurrence clustering, repertoires with fewer than 30,000 or more than 120,000 public chains were excluded, along with a handful of repertoires with anomalous nucleotide sharing. The table was pulled from immuneACCESS by TCRdb, which kept in-frame rearrangements only. Such tables lose some clones; where checked, under half of the loss comes from unresolved V genes, and the rest has no known cause. The V and J calls and the clone size are those of that table, but D and trimming were determined from the DNA. The sample table shows around 100,000 clones, and around 75% are seen once. Around 14% of the sample goes to the ten largest clones.

Comment on this clone: There is no known antigen for this receptor. The input lacks base qualities; no much larger clone sits a single base away.

The specimen was PBMCs. The rearranged segments are TRBV6-6 and TRBJ1-3; 5 matching bases give a weak D call of TRBD1. This TCR came from a male donor in good health and CMV-seropositive. The DNA sequence is as follows: TGTGCCAGCAGTTACCGACAGCTTGCTGGAAACACCATATATTTT. Its product reads: CASSYRQLAGNTIYF.